This T cell receptor (beta chain) was obtained from a study of cytomegalovirus exposure and HLA in healthy donors. Findings of the study overall: A prior analysis recorded that most TCR beta V segments were productive about 87% or about 30% of the time. The number of N-insertions in an Asian-associated ancestry cluster was reportedly below the 666-donor mean in a later analysis. Donor immune exposure was known only as CMV serostatus.

PCR amplification relied on 60 Vbeta primers (plus 13 Jbeta primers). The table came from immunoSEQ multiplex PCR; TCRdb's copy has only in-frame clones and leaves some out. The table shows more than 90,000 clones, with roughly 79% occurring only once. Comments on this clone: The antigen remains unidentified.

The germline V gene encodes CDR1 GTSNPN and CDR2 SVGIG (reference sequence). The CDR3 runs to 14 residues. After removal of 4 bases from V and 4 bases from J, the junction contained 5 bases not matched to a gene. The V call is TRBV30, the J call TRBJ2-2; 8 bases agree with TRBD1. The sequenced sample consisted of PBMCs. The source is a middle-aged man in good health and CMV-seronegative. The CDR3 spells CAWTRGLGTGELFF. The CDR3 DNA reads as TGTGCCTGGACCAGGGGGCTAGGCACCGGGGAGCTGTTTTTT. Full variable domain (remainder filled in from reference TRBV30 and TRBJ2-2): SQTIHQWPATLVQPVGSPLSLECTVEGTSNPNLYWYRQAAGRGLQLLFYSVGIGQISSEVPQNLSASRPQDRQFILSSKKLLLSDSGFYLCAWTRGLGTGELFFGEGSRLTVL.